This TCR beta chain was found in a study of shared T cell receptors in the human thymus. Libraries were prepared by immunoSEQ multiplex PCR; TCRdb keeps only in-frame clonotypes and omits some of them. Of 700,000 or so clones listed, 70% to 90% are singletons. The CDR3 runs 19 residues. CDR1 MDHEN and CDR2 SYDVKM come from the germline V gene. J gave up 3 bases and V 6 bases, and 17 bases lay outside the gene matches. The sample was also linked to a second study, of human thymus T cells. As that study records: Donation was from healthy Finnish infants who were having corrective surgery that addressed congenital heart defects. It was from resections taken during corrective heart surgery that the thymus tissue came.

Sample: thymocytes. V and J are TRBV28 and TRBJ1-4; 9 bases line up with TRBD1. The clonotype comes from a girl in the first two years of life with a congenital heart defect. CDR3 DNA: TGTGCCAGCAGCACCTACAGGGGGCGCTTGACCGATCCTAATGAAAAACTGTTTTTT. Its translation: CASSTYRGRLTDPNEKLFF.